Shown below are 2 T cell receptor beta chains from a single sample sequenced in a study of blood T cells in healthy people across ages (dated by TCRdb to between 2015 and 2017). Receptor amplification or capture employed 5' RACE. The run used an Illumina HiSeq 2500. A second PCR of roughly 7 to 12 cycles was run with a J-beta primer mix and a sample-barcoded 5' primer. Using fastp trimming at Q25 and MiXCR clonotype assembly, TCRdb reanalyzed the public sequencing data and kept in-frame beta chains. Rows with a matching CDR3 protein are joined into one entry that keeps the most common DNA and genes. In this sample the table shows about 680,000 distinct CDR3 sequences, approximately 49% of which occur a single time. Around a third of the sample is held by the ten biggest clonotypes. The source material was blood. These TCRs come from a woman in her sixties in good health.

The chain carries TRBV5-1 and TRBJ2-1; D gene ambiguous. The germline V gene has CDR1 SGHRS and CDR2 YFSETQ. The CDR3 is 11 amino acids. With 2 bases removed from V and 7 bases from J, the gap between germline ends came to 4 bases. The DNA of the CDR3 is TGCGCCAGCAGCTTTACTAATGAGCAGTTCTTC. It translates to CASSFTNEQFF. Supplemented by reference TRBV5-1 and TRBJ2-1, the full variable domain reads KAGVTQTPRYLIKTRGQQVTLSCSPISGHRSVSWYQQTPGQGLQFLFEYFSETQRNKGNFPGRFSGRQFSNSRSEMNVSTLELGDSALYLCASSFTNEQFFGPGTRLTVL.

Here the CDR3 DNA reads TGTGCCAGCAGTCCGAGGGACAGATCAGATACGCAGTATTTT. Protein product: CASSPRDRSDTQYF. The chain is built from TRBV12-3 or TRBV12-4 and TRBJ2-3; 7 bases agree with TRBD1. Trimming cost V 5 bases and J 4 bases; bases outside gene matches: 6. The CDR3 consists of 14 residues.